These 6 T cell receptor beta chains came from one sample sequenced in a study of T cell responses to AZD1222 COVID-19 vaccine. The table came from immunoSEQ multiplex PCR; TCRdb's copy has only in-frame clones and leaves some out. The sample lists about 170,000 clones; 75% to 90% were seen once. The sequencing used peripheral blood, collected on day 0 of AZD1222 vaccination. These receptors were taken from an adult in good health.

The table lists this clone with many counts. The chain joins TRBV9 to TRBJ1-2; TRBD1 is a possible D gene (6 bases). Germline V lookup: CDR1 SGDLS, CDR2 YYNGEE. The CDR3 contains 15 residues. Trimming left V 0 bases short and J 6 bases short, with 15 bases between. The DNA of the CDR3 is TGTGCCAGCAGCGTAGCCCCCGGGGGGCTTAATGGCTACACCTTC. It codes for CASSVAPGGLNGYTF.

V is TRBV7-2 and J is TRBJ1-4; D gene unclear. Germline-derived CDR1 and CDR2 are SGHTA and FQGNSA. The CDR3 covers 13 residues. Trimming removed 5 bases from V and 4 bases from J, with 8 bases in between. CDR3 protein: CASSPQRNEKLFF. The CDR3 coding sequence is TGTGCCAGCAGCCCGCAGCGTAATGAAAAACTGTTTTTT.

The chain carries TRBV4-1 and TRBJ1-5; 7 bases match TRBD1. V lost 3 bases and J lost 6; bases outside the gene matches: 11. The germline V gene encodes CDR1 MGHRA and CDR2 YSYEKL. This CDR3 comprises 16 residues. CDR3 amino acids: CASSQPTGRGIQPQHF. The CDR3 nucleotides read TGCGCCAGCAGCCAGCCGACAGGGAGAGGCATTCAGCCCCAGCATTTT.

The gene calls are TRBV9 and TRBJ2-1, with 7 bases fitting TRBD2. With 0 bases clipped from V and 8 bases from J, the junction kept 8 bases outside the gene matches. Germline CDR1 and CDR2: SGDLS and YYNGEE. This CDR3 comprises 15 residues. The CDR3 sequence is CASSVDPSGGDEQFF. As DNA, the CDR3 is TGTGCCAGCAGCGTAGACCCCTCGGGGGGAGATGAGCAGTTCTTC.

The CDR3 protein is CASSQGGTYGAITEAFF. DNA for the CDR3: TGTGCCAGCAGCCAAGGGGGGACATACGGTGCCATCACTGAAGCTTTCTTT. V and J are TRBV4-2 and TRBJ1-1; D is perhaps TRBD1 (6 bases). Trimming pared 1 base from V and 4 bases from J, leaving 19 bases between. From germline, CDR1 is LGHNA and CDR2 YNFKEQ. The CDR3 is 17 residues long.

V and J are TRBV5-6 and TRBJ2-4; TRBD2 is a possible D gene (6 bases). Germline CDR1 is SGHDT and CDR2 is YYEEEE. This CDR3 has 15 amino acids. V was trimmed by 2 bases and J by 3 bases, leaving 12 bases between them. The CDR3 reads CASSFFPGGKNIQYF. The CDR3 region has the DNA TGTGCCAGCAGCTTTTTCCCCGGGGGCAAAAACATTCAGTACTTC. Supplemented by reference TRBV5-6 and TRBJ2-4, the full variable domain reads DAGVTQSPTHLIKTRGQQVTLRCSPKSGHDTVSWYQQALGQGPQFIFQYYEEEERQRGNFPDRFSGHQFPNYSSELNVNALLLGDSALYLCASSFFPGGKNIQYFGAGTRLSVL.